A selection of T cell receptor beta chains follows, all from one sample in a study of technical replicates of blood from a handful of donors. TCRdb's table, derived via immunoSEQ multiplex PCR, lists solely in-frame clones and lacks some. The sample has approximately 75,000 clones; approximately 97% are singletons. The sequencing input was T cells isolated from PBMCs. The source of these receptors is a human donor in good health. The CDR3 runs from the conserved cysteine through the conserved F or W. D genes are given only for firm matches. Only part of the rows carry a size: once, few, many, or a class if the clone is expanded.

TRBD1	NA	TRBV25-1	TRBJ1-2	TGTGCCAGCCGGACAGGGGTCTATGGCTACACCTTC	CASRTGVYGYTF
TRBD2	NA	TRBV2	TRBJ2-1	TGTGCCAGCAGTAAGGGGCGGCTAGCGGACCTTCGGAATGAGCAGTTCTTC	CASSKGRLADLRNEQFF
NA	NA	TRBV5-1	TRBJ2-1	TGCGCCAGCAGCTTGAAACAGTCAAGCTCCTACAATGAGCAGTTCTTC	CASSLKQSSSYNEQFF
NA	NA	TRBV11-3	TRBJ2-2	TGTGCCAGCAGCCCTGGGCGGGGGCTCGGAGCGAACACCGGGGAGCTGTTTTTT	CASSPGRGLGANTGELFF
NA	NA	TRBV18	TRBJ2-5	TGTGCCAGCTCACCGGAAACTAACCTCCAAGAGACCCAGTACTTC	CASSPETNLQETQYF
TRBD2	NA	TRBV7-3	TRBJ2-1	TGTGCCAGCAGCTCCCCCGGGAGCGGGGGAGTCAATGAGCAGTTCTTC	CASSSPGSGGVNEQFF
TRBD1	NA	TRBV25-1	TRBJ2-7	TGTGCCAGCGGAGACATCCTAGGGGGCCACGAGCAGTACTTC	CASGDILGGHEQYF
NA	NA	TRBV7-9	TRBJ1-2	TGTGCCAGCAGCTTTCCAGGGGCGTATGGCTACACCTTC	CASSFPGAYGYTF
TRBD1	once	TRBV6-6	TRBJ1-2	TGTGCCAGCAGTGGGACAGGGGACGGCTACACCTTC	CASSGTGDGYTF
NA	once	TRBV4-1	TRBJ1-5	TGCGCCAGCAGCCAAGGGCTCAGGGAACCCCAGCATTTT	CASSQGLREPQHF
NA	NA	TRBV6-5	TRBJ2-7	TGTGCCAGCAGACCCGGACTCCAACGGGAGCAGTACTTC	CASRPGLQREQYF
TRBD1	NA	TRBV30	TRBJ2-7	TGTGCCTCGAGCAGGGGGCGCTTGTACGAGCAGTACTTC	CASSRGRLYEQYF
TRBD2	NA	TRBV13	TRBJ2-7	TGTGCCAGCAGCTTAGGTTGGCTAGCGGGGGGCGTGTACGAGCAGTACTTC	CASSLGWLAGGVYEQYF
NA	NA	TRBV7-9	TRBJ2-7	TGTGCCAGCAGCTTAGGAGGGCTAGGCGACTACGAGCAGTACTTC	CASSLGGLGDYEQYF
TRBD1	once	TRBV2	TRBJ2-7	TGTGCCAGCGTACAGGGGTGGTACGAGCAGTACTTC	CASVQGWYEQYF
NA	NA	TRBV27	TRBJ2-7	TGTGCCAGCACCCGGCGGGCGGGATCTACCTACGAGCAGTACTTC	CASTRRAGSTYEQYF
TRBD1	once	TRBV19	TRBJ2-7	TGTGCCAGTAGTATATCCTGGGACAGTTCCCACGAGCAGTACTTC	CASSISWDSSHEQYF
TRBD1	NA	TRBV28	TRBJ1-2	TGTGCCAGCAGTCGGCCGACAGGGGGGTCCCCCTATGGCTACACCTTC	CASSRPTGGSPYGYTF
NA	NA	TRBV2	TRBJ1-1	TGTGCCAGCAGTAACCGGGAGAACACTGAAGCTTTCTTT	CASSNRENTEAFF
TRBD2	NA	TRBV6-5	TRBJ2-7	TGTGCCAGCAGGTTCCAGACTAGCGGGGCCTACGAGCAGTACTTC	CASRFQTSGAYEQYF
TRBD2	NA	TRBV10-3	TRBJ2-1	TGTGCCATCAGTGAGTCGAGGGGGACTAGCGGGAGAAATGAGCAGTTCTTC	CAISESRGTSGRNEQFF
NA	NA	TRBV29-1	TRBJ1-2	TGCAGCGTTGGGGATACAGGGTATGGCTACACCTTC	CSVGDTGYGYTF
NA	NA	TRBV14	TRBJ2-1	TGTGCCAGCAGCCAAGTCAGCTACAATGAGCAGTTCTTC	CASSQVSYNEQFF
NA	NA	TRBV9	TRBJ2-7	TGTGCCAGCAGCGTCCAGGGTGTCCCCTACGAGCAGTACTTC	CASSVQGVPYEQYF
TRBD1	once	TRBV30	TRBJ1-1	TGTGCCTATGACGGACAGGGGGGCACTGAAGCTTTCTTT	CAYDGQGGTEAFF
NA	NA	TRBV9	TRBJ2-7	TGTGCCAGCAGCGTAGCCGGTGCGTCGTCTTACGAGCAGTACTTC	CASSVAGASSYEQYF
TRBD2	NA	TRBV19	TRBJ2-3	TGTGCCAGTACCCTAGCGGGAAGAAAAGACAATACGCAGTATTTT	CASTLAGRKDNTQYF
NA	NA	TRBV28	TRBJ1-5	TGTGCCACCGATAGAAGCAATCAGCCCCAGCATTTT	CATDRSNQPQHF
NA	NA	TRBV6-5	TRBJ1-5	TGTGCCAGCGGGACGGGGGGGGCAGGCAATCAGCCCCAGCATTTT	CASGTGGAGNQPQHF
NA	NA	TRBV28	TRBJ2-7	TGTGCCAGCAGTTTAACCAGTTTAAGCTCCTACGAGCAGTACTTC	CASSLTSLSSYEQYF
NA	NA	TRBV29-1	TRBJ1-2	TGCAGCGTTGCAGGGGATAACTATGGCTACACCTTC	CSVAGDNYGYTF
NA	NA	TRBV6-6	TRBJ2-1	TGTGCCAGCAGTTCAAGTGGCGGGATAAGCGAGCAGTTCTTC	CASSSSGGISEQFF
NA	NA	TRBV5-4	TRBJ1-5	TGTGCCAGCAGCTTGGAAGGGGGCAATCAGCCCCAGCATTTT	CASSLEGGNQPQHF
TRBD1	NA	TRBV6-4	TRBJ1-2	TGTGCCAGCAGCACAACCGGGACAGGGACGGGTGGCTACACCTTC	CASSTTGTGTGGYTF
NA	NA	TRBV5-6	TRBJ2-7	TGTGCCAGCGGACTTGGGCACCCAGGCGAGTACTTC	CASGLGHPGEYF
NA	NA	TRBV7-8	TRBJ1-5	TGTGCCAGCAGCTTAGCGATCGGAGTCCGGGGGAGCAATCAGCCCCAGCATTTT	CASSLAIGVRGSNQPQHF
NA	NA	TRBV5-6	TRBJ2-2	TGTGCCAGCAGCTTTTCCGAGTTTACAGGGAGATTCACCGGGGAGCTGTTTTTT	CASSFSEFTGRFTGELFF
NA	NA	TRBV6-1	TRBJ2-2	TGTGCCAGCGGACCCAGGACAGCGAACACCGGGGAGCTGTTTTTT	CASGPRTANTGELFF
TRBD1	NA	TRBV6-1	TRBJ1-2	TGTGCCGGGGGGAGACAGGGGCGAGGCTATGGCTACACCTTC	CAGGRQGRGYGYTF
NA	NA	TRBV6-1	TRBJ2-7	TGTGCCAGCAGTCTATCTAGTAACTACGAGCAGTACTTC	CASSLSSNYEQYF
TRBD2	NA	TRBV11-3	TRBJ2-3	TGTGCCAGCAGCTTAGACTGGAGCGGGGGTGGAGATACGCAGTATTTT	CASSLDWSGGGDTQYF
NA	once	TRBV9	TRBJ1-4	TGTGCCAGCAGCGTATCCAGTTTGGGAAAGGGGGAAAAACTGTTTTTT	CASSVSSLGKGEKLFF
NA	NA	TRBV10-3	TRBJ1-1	TGTGCCATCAGTGCTTCGGGACTTTCGGACACTGAAGCTTTCTTT	CAISASGLSDTEAFF
TRBD2	NA	TRBV11-2	TRBJ2-1	TGTGCCAGCCTAGCGGGAACGGGTGAGAATGAGCAGTTCTTC	CASLAGTGENEQFF
NA	NA	TRBV7-6	TRBJ2-1	TGTGCCAGCAGCCGTGCCCCCGGGGGAGGTGAGCAGTTCTTC	CASSRAPGGGEQFF
NA	NA	TRBV29-1	TRBJ1-1	TGCAGCGTCGCCGCGGGCGGCCCGGCTGAAGCTTTCTTT	CSVAAGGPAEAFF
NA	NA	TRBV28	TRBJ1-4	TGTGCCAGCAGTTCGGCAGGGAAGTATAATGAAAAACTGTTTTTT	CASSSAGKYNEKLFF
NA	NA	TRBV15	TRBJ2-1	TGTGCCACCAAGAAACAAAGCTCCTACAATGAGCAGTTCTTC	CATKKQSSYNEQFF
NA	NA	TRBV29-1	TRBJ1-1	TGCAGCGTTGGGGCCCGAGGGGGCACTGAAGCTTTCTTT	CSVGARGGTEAFF
TRBD1	NA	TRBV9	TRBJ1-2	TGTGCCAGCAGCCCGACGCAGGGGGCGCGGGGCTACACCTTC	CASSPTQGARGYTF